These 20 T cell receptor beta chains originate from one sample sequenced in a study of human T cells and chemical hapten exposure. Time point in this sample: patch test 3, about 24 weeks after DPC sensitization. Treatment indicated: therapeutic diphenylcyclopropenone sensitization with weekly scalp DPC. MiXCR, applied by TCRdb to the RACE reads, yields one record per CDR3 protein. This table holds about 190,000 distinct CDR3 sequences, 20% to 25% found once. Sample: whole blood, taken in connection with sensitization to the hapten diphenylcyclopropenone (DPC). The source is a woman between 40 and 50 years old with alopecia areata. Some clones in this sample may be carry-over from other donors' samples.

This clonotype was detected a few times. V usage is TRBV18 and J usage is TRBJ2-1, with D perhaps TRBD2 (6 bases). Trimming took off 5 bases at V and 6 bases at J, with 11 bases between the two ends. CDR1 is KGHSH and CDR2 is LQKENI in the germline V gene. The CDR3 sequence is 13 residues long. The CDR3 region has the DNA TGTGCCAGCTCAGTAACCGGGGGCAATGAGCAGTTCTTC. The encoded protein is CASSVTGGNEQFF.

This clonotype was observed a few times. The CDR3 protein is CASSASPGPSSYEQYF. In DNA, the CDR3 is TGTGCCAGCAGTGCCTCTCCGGGACCAAGCTCCTACGAGCAGTACTTC. This chain connects TRBV12-3 or TRBV12-4 to TRBJ2-7; D possibly matches TRBD1 or TRBD2 (5 bases each). The CDR3 is made up of 16 amino acids. V was trimmed by 5 bases and J by 0 bases, leaving 17 bases between them.

The gene calls are TRBV6-2 or TRBV6-3 and TRBJ1-5; D is unresolved. With 0 bases removed from V and 7 bases from J, the gap between germline ends came to 13 bases. The CDR3 spans 15 residues. Germline V lookup: CDR1 MNHEY, CDR2 SVGEGT. CDR3 sequence reads: CASSYSGFGIQPQHF. The DNA for the CDR3 is TGTGCCAGCAGTTACTCCGGGTTTGGAATACAGCCCCAGCATTTT.

This clonotype was observed a handful of times. V and J are TRBV4-3 and TRBJ2-1; 9 bases agree with TRBD1. Germline trimming cut 4 bases from V and 12 bases from J; bases unmatched to any gene: 16. The germline CDR1 and CDR2 sequences are LGHNA and YSLEER. The CDR3 extends over 16 amino acids. In nucleotides, the CDR3 is TGCGCCAGCAGCCGCCAAGCGGACAGGGGTCCCTGGGGGCAGTTCTTC. This sequence encodes CASSRQADRGPWGQFF.

This clonotype was picked up many times. J is TRBJ2-4 and V is TRBV29-1, with D uncertain. V lost 4 bases and J 5 bases, leaving 15 bases between the germline ends. The germline V gene encodes CDR1 SQVTM and CDR2 ANQGSEA. The CDR3 runs to 14 residues. In DNA form, the CDR3 reads TGCAGCGTTGTCCAGTTCCCTTCGGAAAACATTCAGTACTTC. Its translation is CSVVQFPSENIQYF.

This clonotype has only a few counts. The chain is built from TRBV9 and TRBJ2-3; D possibly corresponds to TRBD1 (5 bases). V was pared by 0 bases and J by 3 bases, with 8 bases between. This CDR3 has 14 residues. CDR1 and CDR2 (germline): SGDLS, YYNGEE. DNA of the CDR3: TGTGCCAGCAGCGTAGTGGACACGACAGATACGCAGTATTTT. The encoded protein is CASSVVDTTDTQYF.

V and J are TRBV6-2 or TRBV6-3 and TRBJ2-2; 8 bases fit TRBD2. From germline, CDR1 is MNHEY and CDR2 SVGEGT. Trimming took 2 bases from V and 0 from J; bases not matched to a gene: 8. The CDR3 is 18 amino acids. The CDR3 spells CASSYEFLGLANTGELFF. CDR3 nucleotides: TGTGCCAGCAGTTACGAATTCTTGGGACTAGCGAACACCGGGGAGCTGTTTTTT.

The V call is TRBV28, the J call TRBJ2-7, with 7 bases aligning to TRBD1. Looked up from germline, CDR1 is MDHEN and CDR2 is SYDVKM. The CDR3 contains 13 residues. Unmatched junction bases numbered 8, after V lost 10 bases and J lost 2 bases. Written as DNA, the CDR3 is TGTGCCACCGGCTACAGGGGAACCTACGAGCAGTACTTC. As protein: CATGYRGTYEQYF.

This clonotype was recorded many times. The chain recombines TRBV5-1 with TRBJ1-6; TRBD1 is a possible D gene (5 bases). The V and J ends lost 2 bases and 14 bases respectively, with 14 bases between them. The CDR3 runs 13 residues. Germline lookup yields CDR1 SGHRS and CDR2 YFSETQ. The CDR3 protein is CASSFESGTTLHF. DNA for the CDR3: TGCGCCAGCAGCTTCGAGTCCGGGACGACCCTCCACTTT.

This clonotype was observed at least ten times. This chain uses TRBV7-2 with TRBJ1-2; D gene unclear. The CDR3 covers 12 residues. V lost 2 bases to trimming and J lost 2 bases, with 3 bases between them. Germline CDR1 is SGHTA and CDR2 is FQGNSA. This CDR3 reads CASSLTNYGYTF. The CDR3 nucleotides read TGTGCCAGCAGCTTAACCAACTATGGCTACACCTTC. The variable domain in full, with the rest retrieved from reference TRBV7-2 and TRBJ1-2, is GAGVSQSPSNKVTEKGKDVELRCDPISGHTALYWYRQSLGQGLEFLIYFQGNSAPDKSGLPSDRFSAERTGGSVSTLTIQRTQQEDSAVYLCASSLTNYGYTFGSGTRLTVV.

This clonotype was seen more than once but under ten times. V and J are TRBV5-1 and TRBJ2-5; D might be TRBD1 (5 bases). CDR1 is SGHRS, CDR2 YFSETQ, per germline. Trimming cost V 4 bases and J 5 bases, with 12 bases left between them. The CDR3 covers 13 residues. CDR3 protein: CASSEGARETQYF. For the CDR3, the DNA is TGCGCCAGCAGCGAAGGGGCGAGGGAGACCCAGTACTTC.

There are many counts of this clonotype. J is TRBJ2-1 and V is TRBV20-1; no clear D gene. V was cut by 0 bases and J by 6 bases, with 15 bases left in between. Germline CDR1 and CDR2: DFQATT and SNEGSKA (reference sequence). The CDR3 runs 15 residues. The CDR3 protein is CSARDHGRELNEQFF. DNA for the CDR3: TGCAGTGCTAGAGATCACGGAAGGGAACTCAATGAGCAGTTCTTC.

This clonotype appeared a few times. The rearrangement links TRBV6-6 to TRBJ2-1, with TRBD1 matching over 9 bases. V was pared by 10 bases and J by 8 bases, with 12 bases of the junction left unmatched. The CDR3 runs 14 residues. From germline, CDR1 is MNHNY and CDR2 SVGAGI (reference sequence). The CDR3 DNA follows: TGTGCCATCAACAGGGGGCAACGTCGGGATGAGCAGTTCTTC. Encoded protein: CAINRGQRRDEQFF.

This clonotype was picked up a small number of times. The chain couples TRBV20-1 to TRBJ2-1, with 11 bases identical to TRBD2. Germline CDR1 DFQATT, CDR2 SNEGSKA (reference sequence). The CDR3 totals 16 residues. The V and J ends lost 3 bases and 10 bases, in that order; junction bases with no gene match: 14. The CDR3 DNA is TGCAGTGCTAGGGGAATAGCGGGAGGGCCGGAATGCGAGCAGTTCTTC. This codes for CSARGIAGGPECEQFF.

This clonotype was recorded many times. The V call is TRBV28, the J call TRBJ2-7; TRBD2 aligns across 7 bases. Trimming at V came to 4 bases and at J to 6 bases, leaving 9 bases not matched to a gene. The CDR3 extends over 14 amino acids. Germline CDR1 and CDR2: MDHEN and SYDVKM. CDR3 DNA: TGTGCCAGCAGTTCCCCAGGGAGGGAAGCCGAGCAGTACTTC. The encoded protein is CASSSPGREAEQYF. Full variable domain (remainder filled in from reference TRBV28 and TRBJ2-7): DVKVTQSSRYLVKRTGEKVFLECVQDMDHENMFWYRQDPGLGLRLIYFSYDVKMKEKGDIPEGYSVSREKKERFSLILESASTNQTSMYLCASSSPGREAEQYFGPGTRLTVT.

The chain links TRBV12-3 or TRBV12-4 to TRBJ2-5, with 7 bases that match TRBD2. CDR3 length equals 15 residues. Trimming took 5 bases from V and 5 from J; bases not matched to a gene: 11. The CDR3 DNA sequence: TGTGCCAGCAGTCCCTCGGGTGGAGCGGGGGAGACCCAGTACTTC. Protein product: CASSPSGGAGETQYF.

This clonotype came up a few times. The CDR3 DNA sequence: TGCAGCGTCGACAGGGGAGGGCAAGAGACCCAGTACTTC. It specifies CSVDRGGQETQYF. V gene TRBV29-1 combines with J gene TRBJ2-5; D perhaps matches TRBD1 (8 bases). The CDR3 totals 13 residues. Germline CDR1 is SQVTM and CDR2 is ANQGSEA. Trimming pared 6 bases from V and 2 bases from J, leaving 13 bases between. The entire variable domain, with the rest obtained from reference TRBV29-1 and TRBJ2-5, is as follows: SAVISQKPSRDICQRGTSLTIQCQVDSQVTMMFWYRQQPGQSLTLIATANQGSEATYESGFVIDKFPISRPNLTFSTLTVSNMSPEDSSIYLCSVDRGGQETQYFGPGTRLLVL.

This clonotype has only a few counts. The V gene is TRBV27, the J gene TRBJ2-7, with D hard to call. This CDR3 spans 13 amino acids. CDR1 is MNHEY and CDR2 is SMNVEV in the germline V gene (reference sequence). Trimming removed 3 bases at V and 6 bases at J, with 12 bases between. CDR3: CASSFSSLAEQYF. The CDR3 coding sequence is TGTGCCAGCAGTTTCTCCTCTCTGGCCGAGCAGTACTTC.

V usage is TRBV20-1 and J usage is TRBJ2-3; D possibly corresponds to TRBD2 (6 bases). Germline V gene lookup returns CDR1 DFQATT and CDR2 SNEGSKA (reference sequence). The V end lost 6 bases, the J end lost 5 bases, and 15 bases lay between the germline ends. The CDR3 is 13 amino acids. The CDR3: CSATGVSGDTQYF. CDR3 in DNA: TGCAGTGCCACGGGAGTATCTGGAGATACGCAGTATTTT.

This chain links TRBV29-1 with TRBJ2-1, with no clear D. From germline, CDR1 is SQVTM and CDR2 ANQGSEA. The CDR3 contains 14 residues. V was shortened by 0 bases and J by 1 base, with 7 bases between the two germline ends. CDR3 nucleotide sequence: TGCAGCGTTGAAGAACCCGGGTCCTACAATGAGCAGTTCTTC. This codes for CSVEEPGSYNEQFF.